These 3 T cell receptor beta chains originate from one sample sequenced in a study of cytomegalovirus exposure and HLA in healthy donors. Primers for the PCR totalled 60 Vbeta and 13 Jbeta. Method: immunoSEQ multiplex PCR; TCRdb's copy keeps in-frame clones and lacks some. Here the sample spans approximately 100,000 clones, over 8% being singletons. The sample taken for sequencing was PBMCs. The receptors stem from a man aged 45-65 years in good health and CMV-seropositive.

The genes are TRBV15 and TRBJ1-4; D unresolved. The germline V gene encodes CDR1 LNHNV and CDR2 YYDKDF (reference sequence). V lost 2 bases, J lost 8 bases, and 9 bases lay in between. This CDR3 has 13 residues. The CDR3 spells CATSRPGTEKLFF. The CDR3 coding sequence is TGTGCCACCAGCAGACCCGGTACCGAAAAACTGTTTTTT.

This clone has more than one count but fewer than ten. The J gene is TRBJ2-2, the V gene TRBV7-2; 8 bases line up with TRBD1. From germline, CDR1 is SGHTA and CDR2 FQGNSA. The trim removed 2 bases at V and 7 bases at J, leaving 9 bases unmatched. This CDR3 comprises 16 residues. For the CDR3, the DNA is TGTGCCAGCAGCTTAACAGGCAGGGGGCCAAACGGGGAGCTGTTTTTT. This codes for CASSLTGRGPNGELFF.

The rearrangement links TRBV6-6 to TRBJ1-5; D ambiguous. Germline V gene lookup returns CDR1 MNHNY and CDR2 SVGAGI (reference sequence). This CDR3 region has 13 residues. Trimming removed 6 bases at V and 4 bases at J, with 10 bases between. CDR3 residues: CASRSDGNQPQHF. As DNA, the CDR3 is TGTGCCAGCAGGAGCGACGGGAATCAGCCCCAGCATTTT.